This T cell receptor beta chain was profiled in a study of beta chain features in type 1 diabetes. Study-wide background: There were approximately 110,000,000 sorted cells examined across all samples. Study-level results: Type 1 diabetes patients showed a moderate but significant shortening of TCRB CDR3s in all four CD4+ subsets. PCR might favor shorter templates, equally in patients and controls.

This clone came up a few times. What it binds is unknown. Germline CDR1 and CDR2: MGHDK and SYGVNS. V was cut by 4 bases and J by 6 bases, with 12 bases left in between. This CDR3 is built from 13 residues. Reverse transcribing all isolated RNA meant expressed TCRB transcripts were sequenced. Generated by immunoSEQ multiplex PCR, the TCRdb table keeps only in-frame clones and is missing some. This table has 160,000 or so clones, roughly 9% appearing once. What was sequenced was central memory CD4+ T cells from blood. The sequence was obtained from a woman aged 25 to 39 with type 1 diabetes. The chain is built from TRBV25-1 and TRBJ1-2, with TRBD1 as a possible D gene (5 bases). The CDR3 reads CASSGYGGDGYTF. The CDR3 nucleotides are TGTGCCAGCAGTGGGTATGGGGGGGATGGCTACACCTTC.